This T cell receptor beta chain was profiled in a study of shared clonotypes between healthy human individuals (dated by TCRdb to 2018 to 2020). Describing the broader study: The cohort included three men and two women between 18 and 49 years of age. For each donor, CD4 naive and CD4 memory were each run on three plates, CD8 naive on two plates, and CD8 memory on one plate. The study deeply sequenced blood TCR repertoires of about 5 healthy adults to estimate repertoire size and the extent of clonotype sharing between individuals. To increase sequencing depth and limit assay-specific biases, TCR repertoire library preparation and sequencing were carried out by different laboratories using diverse techniques. Each donor's leukapheresis produced roughly between about 0.8 and 10 billion PBMCs. The investigation overall reported the following: Pairwise subsampling indicated that sequencing depth was expected to affect the degree of clonotype sharing among donors. Naive subsets generally had larger estimated clonotype richness than memory subsets did. Incomplete sequencing was indicated by rarefaction of sorted-subset datasets, despite the large sequencing depth. Sampling was restricted to blood, and TCR repertoires in tissue are likely to differ from TCR repertoires in blood. Across a handful of donors, around 5% of naive CD4, over 3% of naive CD8, roughly 2.2% of memory CD4, and around 0.4% of memory CD8 clonotypes were shared. Compared with non-shared clonotypes, clonotypes shared by all four sorted-subset donors had higher generation probabilities. Because the study included a small number of donors, the genetic and exposure-history diversity represented was limited.

As regards this clone: Which antigen it targets is not known. Base qualities are not recorded, but no much larger clone differs from it by a single base.

TCR CDR3 regions were amplified from genomic DNA by multiplex PCR using the deep immunoSEQ assay. Extracted genomic DNA from each cell subset was distributed evenly across all wells of several immunoSEQ 96-well plates, and each plate was treated as a replicate. For sorted subsets, 150 to 250 ng of genomic DNA, equivalent to roughly 30,000 T cell genomes, went into each replicate PCR. Purified libraries were quantified with a Qubit 3.0 fluorometer, sized on a Bioanalyzer 2100, and re-quantified with the KAPA Library Quantification kit. Each immunoSEQ 96-well plate was sequenced on its own single-read 150-cycle Illumina NextSeq 550 flow cell. In the source study's methods: Because the immunoSEQ output included only junctional sequences and no quality scores, the filtering could not be the same as the filtering used for full-length reads. Sequences were annotated with PyIR, a Python wrapper for IgBLAST v1.9, using IMGT germline references to assign V/J genes and CDR3. Any read was removed if the V/J assignment was weak (E-value above 1e-6), the CDR3 was missing, or the read contained stop codons, out-of-frame junctions, or ambiguous translated residues. V3J clonotypes were defined as sequences sharing an identical inferred V gene, J gene, and CDR3 amino acid sequence. Percentage overlap between repertoires was calculated by dividing the number of shared unique clonotypes by the size of the smaller repertoire. RTK rarefaction, the Chao1 estimator, and Recon v2.1 estimates of unobserved clonotypes were used to assess repertoire richness. For all TCRbeta clonotypes obtained by the gDNA method from a few donors, generation probabilities were computed with OLGA. What TCRdb holds here is the immuneACCESS table cut down to in-frame rearrangements. Part of the clones is not present; checked against another copy, under half of the missing clones reflect an unresolved V gene, and the others are unexplained. V and J calls and clone size are copied from that table; D and trimming were computed from the DNA. Here the sample has approximately 2,000,000 clones; roughly 90% occur a single time. The ten largest clones capture 0.3% to 0.4% of the sample.

Trimming removed 5 bases from V and 4 bases from J; the gene matches leave 4 bases unexplained. The CDR3 holds 14 amino acids from the cysteine to the phenylalanine. Only CDR3 DNA remains: 42 bases, in frame from the first base. For CDR1 and CDR2, the germline V gene (reference sequence) lists SEHNR and FQNEAQ. The donors were healthy, HIV-negative adults with no recently reported acute infections or vaccinations. Every donor was a Caucasian adult living in Nashville, Tennessee, USA. CD4+ T cells were enriched by magnetic negative selection, after which naive cells were positively selected on CD45RA and the negative fraction was taken as the memory subset. After blood collection by leukapheresis, PBMCs were isolated using Ficoll-Histopaque density gradient centrifugation and then cryopreserved in the vapor phase of liquid nitrogen. Analytical flow cytometry was used to check the purity and quantity of each magnetically sorted T cell population. Genomic DNA was isolated from every sorted fraction and measured by UV absorbance on a Nanodrop 2000c.

This receptor was obtained from a man aged 18 to 29 in good health. Some clones in this sample may be carry-over from other donors' samples. This receptor chain uses TRBV7-9 and TRBJ2-7; 11 junctional bases match TRBD2. Sample: naive CD4+ T cells from PBMCs. The sample's cell subset or site label is to be understood as: CD45RA+ positively selected. CDR3 region: CASSPRTSGYEQYF. The DNA sequence is TGTGCCAGCAGCCCCCGGACTAGCGGGTACGAGCAGTACTTC. Outside the CDR3, residues come from the reference TRBV7-9 and TRBJ2-7 proteins, so the full variable domain is: DTGVSQNPRHKITKRGQNVTFRCDPISEHNRLYWYRQTLGQGPEFLTYFQNEAQLEKSRLLSDRFSAERPKGSFSTLEIQRTEQGDSAMYLCASSPRTSGYEQYFGPGTRLTVT.